This T cell receptor beta chain was sequenced during a study of siplizumab effects on memory and regulatory T cells. Worth noting for this clone: Its antigen is unknown.

CDR1 is SGHTA and CDR2 is FQGNSA in the germline V gene. This CDR3 comprises 15 residues. The J segment lost 4 bases and the V segment lost 2 bases, leaving 4 bases of the junction unmatched. Repertoires were generated with immunoSEQ multiplex PCR, while TCRdb's copy carries only in-frame clones and drops some. The table records 70,000 or so clones, 88% of them present only once. General study points: With siplizumab, mappable alloreactive CD4+ clones averaged about 70% Treg-derived, versus 25% to 30% in controls.

The chain is built from TRBV7-2 and TRBJ2-2; 7 nucleotides line up with TRBD1. The TCR comes from a human donor in good health. The sequencing sample was made of Tregs sorted from blood. The DNA for the CDR3 is TGTGCCAGCAGCTTAACAGGGGCGGCCACCGGGGAGCTGTTTTTT. Protein: CASSLTGAATGELFF.